Listed below are T cell receptor beta chains from one sample, sequenced in a study of cytomegalovirus exposure and HLA in healthy donors. Libraries were prepared by immunoSEQ multiplex PCR; TCRdb keeps only in-frame clonotypes and omits some of them. This sample has some 200,000 clones, with about four fifths found just once. The sequenced sample consisted of PBMCs. Source of these receptors: a male donor in good health and CMV-seropositive. CDR3s include the opening cysteine and the closing phenylalanine or tryptophan. A D gene is named only where the DNA matches it firmly. The size of a clone is reported for some rows only, either as once, few or many, or as a class for expanded clones.

j_call: TRBJ1-4
cdr3_length: 15
d_call: TRBD1
clone_size: .
v_call: TRBV4-3
cdr3_aa: CASSQDYRGGEKLFF
cdr3_nt: TGCGCCAGCAGCCAAGATTACAGGGGAGGCGAAAAACTGTTTTTT

j_call: TRBJ2-7
cdr3_length: 13
d_call: .
clone_size: few
v_call: TRBV7-9
cdr3_aa: CASSLDSAYEQYF
cdr3_nt: TGTGCCAGCAGCTTAGACTCTGCCTACGAGCAGTACTTC

j_call: TRBJ1-1
cdr3_length: 18
d_call: .
clone_size: .
v_call: TRBV7-9
cdr3_aa: CASSLMGRGYSMNTEAFF
cdr3_nt: TGTGCCAGCAGCTTAATGGGCAGGGGCTACAGTATGAACACTGAAGCTTTCTTT

j_call: TRBJ2-1
cdr3_length: 15
d_call: .
clone_size: few
v_call: TRBV28
cdr3_aa: CASSPPGGPSNEQFF
cdr3_nt: TGTGCCAGCAGTCCCCCCGGGGGACCCTCGAATGAGCAGTTCTTC

j_call: TRBJ2-3
cdr3_length: 14
d_call: .
clone_size: .
v_call: TRBV19
cdr3_aa: CASSETRGARVQYF
cdr3_nt: TGTGCCAGTAGCGAAACCCGGGGGGCCCGGGTGCAGTATTTT

j_call: TRBJ2-1
cdr3_length: 17
d_call: .
clone_size: .
v_call: TRBV7-3
cdr3_aa: CASSPQTRLSSYNEQFF
cdr3_nt: TGTGCCAGCAGCCCCCAGACTAGACTAAGCTCCTACAATGAGCAGTTCTTC

j_call: TRBJ2-2
cdr3_length: 17
d_call: TRBD1
clone_size: .
v_call: TRBV9
cdr3_aa: CASSRIRDSEATGELFF
cdr3_nt: TGTGCCAGCAGTAGGATTCGGGACAGTGAGGCCACCGGGGAGCTGTTTTTT

j_call: TRBJ2-7
cdr3_length: 14
d_call: TRBD1
clone_size: once
v_call: TRBV28
cdr3_aa: CASSWGQGVYEQYF
cdr3_nt: TGTGCCAGCAGTTGGGGACAGGGCGTATACGAGCAGTACTTC

j_call: TRBJ2-2
cdr3_length: 16
d_call: .
clone_size: .
v_call: TRBV7-6
cdr3_aa: CASSFGGETNTGELFF
cdr3_nt: TGTGCCAGCAGCTTCGGCGGGGAAACGAACACCGGGGAGCTGTTTTTT

j_call: TRBJ1-1
cdr3_length: 11
d_call: .
clone_size: .
v_call: TRBV28
cdr3_aa: CASSSYTEAFF
cdr3_nt: TGTGCCAGCAGTTCCTATACTGAAGCTTTCTTT

j_call: TRBJ2-5
cdr3_length: 12
d_call: .
clone_size: .
v_call: TRBV29-1
cdr3_aa: CSTLQGAETQYF
cdr3_nt: TGCAGCACCTTACAGGGAGCAGAGACCCAGTACTTC

j_call: TRBJ2-1
cdr3_length: 16
d_call: .
clone_size: .
v_call: TRBV7-2
cdr3_aa: CASSLLSASSYNEQFF
cdr3_nt: TGTGCCAGCAGCTTACTTAGCGCGAGCTCCTACAATGAGCAGTTCTTC